This T cell receptor beta chain was identified during a study of shared clonotypes between healthy human individuals. As for the study in general: Donors, aged 18 to 49, were a couple of women and a few men. Findings of the study overall: Non-shared clonotypes were found to have lower generation probabilities than the clonotypes that were shared by all four of the sorted-subset donors. Blood was the sole source, and tissue repertoires probably differ.

CDR1 is MNHNS, CDR2 SASEGT, per germline. V was clipped by 1 base and J by 8 bases; unmatched bases: 14. This CDR3 has 18 residues. CD45RO-negative cells were positively selected for CCR7, leaving out terminally differentiated effector memory CD45RA+ cells. Worth noting for this clone: Its target is not known.

The study ran the assay at deep level. Profiled with immunoSEQ multiplex PCR; TCRdb holds only in-frame clones, not every one. There are almost 700,000 clones in the sample; 92% occur only once, and 24% lies in the top ten. This sequence originates from a man aged 25-40 years in good health. Material for sequencing was naive CD8+ T cells sorted from blood. V and J are TRBV6-1 and TRBJ1-4; 9 positions match TRBD1. The CDR3 loop reads CASSEGPGQGVNGEKLFF. The CDR3 DNA sequence: TGTGCCAGCAGTGAAGGACCGGGACAGGGCGTCAACGGGGAAAAACTGTTTTTT.